This T cell receptor (beta chain) was sequenced in a study of control samples from healthy donors and cancer patients. Clones were read by immunoSEQ multiplex PCR, and TCRdb kept only the in-frame ones, dropping some. This table has 100,000 to 150,000 clones, roughly 90% appearing once. The CDR3 runs to 14 residues. Deletions cut 1 base from V and 0 bases from J, with 6 bases between. Germline V gene data show CDR1 as MNHNS and CDR2 as SASEGT. This chain uses TRBV6-1 with TRBJ1-2; D is uncertain. The sample comprised blood. The TCR originated in a woman aged 45 to 65 in good health. CDR3 residues: CASSEVQTNYGYTF. DNA of the CDR3: TGTGCCAGCAGTGAAGTACAGACTAACTATGGCTACACCTTC.